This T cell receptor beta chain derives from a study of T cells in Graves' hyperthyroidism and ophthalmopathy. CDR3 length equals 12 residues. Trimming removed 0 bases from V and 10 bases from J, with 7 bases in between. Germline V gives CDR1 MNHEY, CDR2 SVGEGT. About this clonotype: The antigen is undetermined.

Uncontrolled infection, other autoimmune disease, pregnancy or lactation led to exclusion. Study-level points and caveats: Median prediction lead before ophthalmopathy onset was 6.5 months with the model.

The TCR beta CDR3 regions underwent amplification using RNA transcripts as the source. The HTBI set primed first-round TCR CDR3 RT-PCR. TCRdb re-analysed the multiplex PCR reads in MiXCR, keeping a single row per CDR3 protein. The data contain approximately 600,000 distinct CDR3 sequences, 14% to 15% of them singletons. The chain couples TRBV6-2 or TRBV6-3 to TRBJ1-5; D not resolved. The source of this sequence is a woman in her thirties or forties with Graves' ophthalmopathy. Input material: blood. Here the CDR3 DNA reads TGTGCCAGCAGTTACTCGAAGGAACCCCAGCATTTT. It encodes CASSYSKEPQHF.